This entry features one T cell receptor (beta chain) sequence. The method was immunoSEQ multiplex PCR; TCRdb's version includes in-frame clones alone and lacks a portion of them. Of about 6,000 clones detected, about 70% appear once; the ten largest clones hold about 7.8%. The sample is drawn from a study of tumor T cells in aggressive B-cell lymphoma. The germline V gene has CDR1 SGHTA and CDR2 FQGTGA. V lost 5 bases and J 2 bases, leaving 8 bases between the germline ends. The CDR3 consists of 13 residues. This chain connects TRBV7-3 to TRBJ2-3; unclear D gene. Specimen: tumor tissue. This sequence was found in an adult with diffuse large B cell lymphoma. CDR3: CASSPGPTDTQYF. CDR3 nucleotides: TGTGCCAGCAGCCCGGGTCCCACAGATACGCAGTATTTT.